The clone carrying this T cell receptor (beta chain) came up a few times. The antigen is unknown. TCRdb processed the reads anew with MiXCR; each CDR3 protein has one entry. The data show about 900,000 distinct CDR3 sequences, with about a third seen just once and about 14% held by the top ten. The sample is drawn from a study of T cell repertoires in cytomegalovirus infection. Study-level findings and limits: Ex vivo, HLA-C-restricted CMV-specific TCR beta clonotypes prevailed over the rest of the response.

Looked up from germline, CDR1 is KGHDR and CDR2 is SFDVKD. The CDR3 consists of 14 residues. Trimming cost V 2 bases and J 5 bases, with 11 bases left between them. The chain couples TRBV24-1 to TRBJ1-2; D unclear. The receptor's source is a human donor in good health (CMV status not recorded). Some clones in this sample may be carry-over from other donors' samples. Specimen: cultured CD8+ T cells from PBMCs, collected from culture after CMV antigen stimulation. The CDR3 here is CATSDSGRSYGYTF. The CDR3 region has the DNA TGTGCCACCAGTGATTCCGGAAGATCATATGGCTACACCTTC.